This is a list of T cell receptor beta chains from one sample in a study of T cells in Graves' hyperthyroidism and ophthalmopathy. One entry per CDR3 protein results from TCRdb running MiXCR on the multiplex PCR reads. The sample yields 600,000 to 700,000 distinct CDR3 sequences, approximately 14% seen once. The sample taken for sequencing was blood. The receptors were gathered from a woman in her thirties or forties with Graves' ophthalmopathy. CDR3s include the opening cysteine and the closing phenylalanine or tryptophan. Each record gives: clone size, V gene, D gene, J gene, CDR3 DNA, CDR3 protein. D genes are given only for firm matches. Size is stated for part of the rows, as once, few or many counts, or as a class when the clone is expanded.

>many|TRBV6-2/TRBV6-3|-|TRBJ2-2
TGTGCCAGCAGTTACTCGTTCCAGGGCGGGGAGCTGTTTTTT
CASSYSFQGGELFF
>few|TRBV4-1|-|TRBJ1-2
TGCGCCAGCAGCCAAGTGAATGGTCGGGGCTACACCTTC
CASSQVNGRGYTF
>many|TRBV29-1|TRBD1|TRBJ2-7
TGCAGCGCCATCCGGGACAGGGGCCACGAGCAGTACTTC
CSAIRDRGHEQYF
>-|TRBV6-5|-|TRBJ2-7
TGTGCCAGCAGTTTGACAGTGGGCCCCTACGAGCAGTACTTC
CASSLTVGPYEQYF
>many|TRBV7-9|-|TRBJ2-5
TGTGCCAGCAGCTTAGCGATCTACCCCGAGACCCAGTACTTC
CASSLAIYPETQYF
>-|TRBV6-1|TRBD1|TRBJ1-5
TGTGCCAGCAGTGATAGGACAGGGATTCAGCCCCAGCATTTT
CASSDRTGIQPQHF
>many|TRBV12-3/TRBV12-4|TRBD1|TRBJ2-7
TGTGCCAGCAGTTTATCCTCCGGGACAGGGTTGCAGTACTTC
CASSLSSGTGLQYF
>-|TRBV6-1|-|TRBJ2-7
TGTGCCAGCAGTACCCAGGGACTGGACTACGAGCAGTACTTC
CASSTQGLDYEQYF
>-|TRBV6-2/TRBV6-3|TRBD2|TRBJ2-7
TGTGCCAGCAGACGCGTTGGGGGGGACGGCTACGAGCAGTACTTC
CASRRVGGDGYEQYF
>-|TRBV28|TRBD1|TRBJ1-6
TGTGCCAGCAGTTCGGGACAGGGGGATCGGTATAATTCACCCCTCCACTTT
CASSSGQGDRYNSPLHF
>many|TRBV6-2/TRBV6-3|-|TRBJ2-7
TGTGCCAGCAGTCGGAAGCGACTCGTTTCTGTCTACGAGCAGTACTTC
CASSRKRLVSVYEQYF
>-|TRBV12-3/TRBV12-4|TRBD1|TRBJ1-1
TGTGCCAGCAGTTACCGGACAGGGTTCACTGAAGCTTTCTTT
CASSYRTGFTEAFF
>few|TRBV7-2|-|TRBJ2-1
TGTGCCAGCAGCTTATCGGGTAACCCCCTAGGGAATGAGCAGTTCTTC
CASSLSGNPLGNEQFF
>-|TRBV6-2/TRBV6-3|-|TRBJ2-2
TGTGCCAGCAGTAACGGACTGTTCACCGGGGAGCTGTTTTTT
CASSNGLFTGELFF
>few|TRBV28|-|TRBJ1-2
TGTGCCAGCAGCCCGGGGGCCTCGCGGGGCTACACCTTC
CASSPGASRGYTF
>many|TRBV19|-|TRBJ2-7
TGTGCCAGTAGTATAGGGGACACGGAGCAGTACTTC
CASSIGDTEQYF
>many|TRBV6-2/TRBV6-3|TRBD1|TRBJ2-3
TGTGCCAGCAGTTCGGGACAGGGAACAGATACGCAGTATTTT
CASSSGQGTDTQYF
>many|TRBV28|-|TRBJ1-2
TGTGCCAGCAGTGCTAGAGGGACGGGTAACTATGGCTACACCTTC
CASSARGTGNYGYTF
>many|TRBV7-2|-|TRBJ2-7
TGTGCCAGCAGCTTAGGTCGGGCAGATTCCTACGAGCAGTACTTC
CASSLGRADSYEQYF
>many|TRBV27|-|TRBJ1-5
TGTGCCAGCAGTTTTCGGGAGGACAAGCCCCAGCATTTT
CASSFREDKPQHF
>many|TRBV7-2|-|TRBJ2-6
TGTGCCAGCAGCAATTACAAGTCTGGGGCCAACGTCCTGACTTTC
CASSNYKSGANVLTF
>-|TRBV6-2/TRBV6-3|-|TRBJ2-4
TGTGCCAGCACCGAACCCGGGGGAGGCATTCAGTACTTC
CASTEPGGGIQYF
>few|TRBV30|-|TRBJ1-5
TGTGCCTGGAGTGTCAGGGGTTGGGGGCAGCCCCAGCATTTT
CAWSVRGWGQPQHF
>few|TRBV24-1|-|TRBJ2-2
TGTGCCACCAGTGAGACCTATGGAACCGCCACCGGGGAGCTGTTTTTT
CATSETYGTATGELFF
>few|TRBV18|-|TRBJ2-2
TGTGCCAGCTCACCATACCCAGGGACGAACACCGGGGAGCTGTTTTTT
CASSPYPGTNTGELFF
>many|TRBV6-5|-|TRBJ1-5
TGTGCCAGCAGTTACAGGAACAATCAGCCCCAGCATTTT
CASSYRNNQPQHF
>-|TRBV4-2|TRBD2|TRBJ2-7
TGTGCCAGCAGCCAGGGTAGCGGGAGCGTTTACGAGCAGTACTTC
CASSQGSGSVYEQYF
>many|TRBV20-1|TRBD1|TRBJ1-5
TGCAGTGCCCAAACTCAGGGACAGCTCAATCAGCCCCAGCATTTT
CSAQTQGQLNQPQHF
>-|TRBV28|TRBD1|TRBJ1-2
TGTGCCAGCAGGGGACGGGACAGGGGTAACTATGGCTACACCTTC
CASRGRDRGNYGYTF
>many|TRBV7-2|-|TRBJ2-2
TGTGCCAGCACCAAAGGGGGGAACACCGGGGAGCTGTTTTTT
CASTKGGNTGELFF
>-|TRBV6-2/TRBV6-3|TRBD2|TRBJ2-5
TGTGCCAGCAGTAAGGGACTAGCGGGAGTTCGGGAGACCCAGTACTTC
CASSKGLAGVRETQYF
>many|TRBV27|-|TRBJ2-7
TGTGCCAGCAGTTTGGGGGAGTCAAAATACGAGCAGTACTTC
CASSLGESKYEQYF
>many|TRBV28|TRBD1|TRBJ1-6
TGTGCCAGCCACGGAACAGGGGAACGGTCACCCCTCCACTTT
CASHGTGERSPLHF
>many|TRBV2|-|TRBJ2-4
TGTGCCAGCAGTGAGAGAAGGGGGGATAGTTCCGGAAACATTCAGTACTTC
CASSERRGDSSGNIQYF
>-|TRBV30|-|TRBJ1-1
TGTGCCTGGAGTGTGGCACAGAACACTGAAGCTTTCTTT
CAWSVAQNTEAFF
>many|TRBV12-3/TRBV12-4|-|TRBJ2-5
TGTGCCAGCAGTTCTTCCGGGGAAGAGACCCAGTACTTC
CASSSSGEETQYF
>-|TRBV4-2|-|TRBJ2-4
TGTGCCAGCCAGCGAAACACCGGGACATTCGGCAAAAACATTCAGTACTTC
CASQRNTGTFGKNIQYF
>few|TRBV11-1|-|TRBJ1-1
TGTGCCAGCAGCTTCTCGGGCGGGGTCATGAACACTGAAGCTTTCTTT
CASSFSGGVMNTEAFF
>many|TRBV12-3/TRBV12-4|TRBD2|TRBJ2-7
TGTGCCAGCAGTTCCCGGGGTAGCGGGGAATACGAGCAGTACTTC
CASSSRGSGEYEQYF
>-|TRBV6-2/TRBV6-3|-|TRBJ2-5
TGTGCCAGCAGCCGCGCCTCGCAGGGGATGAAGACCCAGTACTTC
CASSRASQGMKTQYF
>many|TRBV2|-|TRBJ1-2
TGTGCCAGCAGTCCTCCCCACACCTTC
CASSPPHTF
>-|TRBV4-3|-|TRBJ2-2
TGCGCCAGCAGCCAAGTTGAGGGGTTGGCCGGGGAGCTGTTTTTT
CASSQVEGLAGELFF
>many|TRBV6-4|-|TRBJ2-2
TGTGCCAGCAGTGAGGGTTGGGGGACGACGGGCACCGGGGAGCTGTTTTTT
CASSEGWGTTGTGELFF
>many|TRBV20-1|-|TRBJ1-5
TGCAGTGCTAGAACCAATACTTATCAGCCCCAGCATTTT
CSARTNTYQPQHF
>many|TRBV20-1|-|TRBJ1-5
TGCAGTGCTATGGACGGTCGCAATCAGCCCCAGCATTTT
CSAMDGRNQPQHF
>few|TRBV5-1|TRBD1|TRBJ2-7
TGCGCCAGCAGCATGAGCGGACAGGTCAGGGGACGGGTAGACTACGAGCAGTACTTC
CASSMSGQVRGRVDYEQYF
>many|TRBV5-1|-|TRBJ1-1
TGCGCCAGCAGCCCGTATGTTGGTACTGAAGCTTTCTTT
CASSPYVGTEAFF
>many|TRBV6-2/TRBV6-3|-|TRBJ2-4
TGTGCCAGCAGTTATTTGGAGGGGAACATTCAGTACTTC
CASSYLEGNIQYF
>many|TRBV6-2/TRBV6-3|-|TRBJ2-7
TGTGCCAGCAGTTCTCGAAGAGGTAACTACGAGCAGTACTTC
CASSSRRGNYEQYF
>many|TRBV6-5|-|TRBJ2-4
TGTGCCAGCAGTTCCCAAACACGAAAATTAAACATTCAGTACTTC
CASSSQTRKLNIQYF